This TCR beta chain was identified in a study of blood T cell repertoires in COVID-19. Assay: immunoSEQ multiplex PCR; the TCRdb copy retains only in-frame clones and omits some. In the table there are some 100,000 clones, about nine tenths of which are singletons. The sequencing sample was made of peripheral blood. This receptor was taken from a man between 65 and 85 years old with acute or convalescent COVID-19.

The CDR3 loop is CASSGLARETQYF. In nucleotides, the CDR3 is TGTGCCAGCAGTGGACTAGCCCGAGAGACCCAGTACTTC. V gene TRBV5-6 combines with J gene TRBJ2-5, with TRBD2 matching 8 bases. With 5 bases clipped from V and 4 bases from J, the junction kept 4 bases outside the gene matches. This CDR3 is built from 13 residues. CDR1 SGHDT and CDR2 YYEEEE come from the germline V gene.